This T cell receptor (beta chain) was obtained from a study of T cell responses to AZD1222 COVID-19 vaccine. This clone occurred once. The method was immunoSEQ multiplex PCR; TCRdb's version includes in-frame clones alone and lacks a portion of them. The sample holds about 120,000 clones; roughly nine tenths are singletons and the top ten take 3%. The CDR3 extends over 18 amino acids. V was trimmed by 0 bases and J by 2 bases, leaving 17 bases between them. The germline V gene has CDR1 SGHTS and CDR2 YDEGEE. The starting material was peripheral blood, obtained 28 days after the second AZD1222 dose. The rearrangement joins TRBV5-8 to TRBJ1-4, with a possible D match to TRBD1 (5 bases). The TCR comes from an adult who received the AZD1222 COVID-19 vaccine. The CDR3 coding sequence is TGTGCCAGCAGCTTGGTCGGGGGGAATTTCCTGACTAATGAAAAACTGTTTTTT. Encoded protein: CASSLVGGNFLTNEKLFF. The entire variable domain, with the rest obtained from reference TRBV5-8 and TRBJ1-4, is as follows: EAGVTQSPTHLIKTRGQQATLRCSPISGHTSVYWYQQALGLGLQFLLWYDEGEERNRGNFPPRFSGRQFPNYSSELNVNALELEDSALYLCASSLVGGNFLTNEKLFFGSGTQLSVL.